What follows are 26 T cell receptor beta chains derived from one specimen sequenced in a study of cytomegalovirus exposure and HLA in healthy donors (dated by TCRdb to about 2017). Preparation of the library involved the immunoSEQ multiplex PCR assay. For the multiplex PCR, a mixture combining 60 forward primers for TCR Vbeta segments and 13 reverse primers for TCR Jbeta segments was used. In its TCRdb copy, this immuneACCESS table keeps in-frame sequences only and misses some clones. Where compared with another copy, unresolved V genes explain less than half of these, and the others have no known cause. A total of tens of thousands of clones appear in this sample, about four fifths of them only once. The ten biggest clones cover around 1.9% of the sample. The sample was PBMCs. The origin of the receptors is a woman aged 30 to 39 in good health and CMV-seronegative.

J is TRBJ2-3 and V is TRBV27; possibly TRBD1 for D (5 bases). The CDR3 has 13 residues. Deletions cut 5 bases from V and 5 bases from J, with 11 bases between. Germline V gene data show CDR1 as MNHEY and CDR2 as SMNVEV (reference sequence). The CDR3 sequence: CASSPQGLDTQYF. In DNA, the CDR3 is TGTGCCAGCAGTCCCCAGGGATTAGATACGCAGTATTTT.

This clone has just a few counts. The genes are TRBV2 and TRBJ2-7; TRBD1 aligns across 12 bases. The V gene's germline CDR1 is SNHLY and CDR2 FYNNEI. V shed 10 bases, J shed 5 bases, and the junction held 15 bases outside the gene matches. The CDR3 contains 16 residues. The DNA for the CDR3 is TGTGCCACCCTAGGGACAGGGGGCGACTTGGGGGACGAGCAGTACTTC. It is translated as CATLGTGGDLGDEQYF.

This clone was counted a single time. CDR3 protein: CSAGTSGRAPYNEQFF. The CDR3, as DNA: TGCAGCGCCGGGACTAGCGGGAGGGCCCCCTACAATGAGCAGTTCTTC. V is TRBV29-1 and J is TRBJ2-1; 16 bases fit TRBD2. Germline trimming cut 7 bases from V and 2 bases from J; bases unmatched to any gene: 5. Germline loops: CDR1 SQVTM, CDR2 ANQGSEA. The CDR3 loop spans 16 amino acids.

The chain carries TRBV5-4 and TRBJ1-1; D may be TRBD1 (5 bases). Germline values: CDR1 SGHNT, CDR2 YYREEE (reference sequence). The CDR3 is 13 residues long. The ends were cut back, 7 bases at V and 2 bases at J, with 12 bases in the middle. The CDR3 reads CASGGGTNTEAFF. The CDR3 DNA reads TGTGCCAGCGGCGGGGGGACTAACACTGAAGCTTTCTTT.

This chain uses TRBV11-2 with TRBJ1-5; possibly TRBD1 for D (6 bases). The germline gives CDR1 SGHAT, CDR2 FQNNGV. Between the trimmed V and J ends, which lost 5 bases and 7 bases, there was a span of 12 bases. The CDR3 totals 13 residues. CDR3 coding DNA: TGTGCCAGCAGCGGGGGCCCGAGGCAGCCCCAGCATTTT. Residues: CASSGGPRQPQHF. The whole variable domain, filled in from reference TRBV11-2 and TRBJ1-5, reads EAGVAQSPRYKIIEKRQSVAFWCNPISGHATLYWYQQILGQGPKLLIQFQNNGVVDDSQLPKDRFSAERLKGVDSTLKIQPAKLEDSAVYLCASSGGPRQPQHFGDGTRLSIL.

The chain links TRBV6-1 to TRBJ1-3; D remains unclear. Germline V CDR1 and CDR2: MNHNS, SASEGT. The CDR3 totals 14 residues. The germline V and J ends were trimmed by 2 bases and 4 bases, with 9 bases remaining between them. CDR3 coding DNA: TGTGCCAGCAGTGAATGGGCATCGGGAAACACCATATATTTT. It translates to CASSEWASGNTIYF.

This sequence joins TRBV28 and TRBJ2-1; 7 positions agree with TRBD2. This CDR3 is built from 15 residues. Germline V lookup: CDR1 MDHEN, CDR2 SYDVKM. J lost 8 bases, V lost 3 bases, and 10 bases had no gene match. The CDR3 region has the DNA TGTGCCAGCAGTTTCCCCGGCGGGAGATTCGATGAGCAGTTCTTC. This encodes CASSFPGGRFDEQFF. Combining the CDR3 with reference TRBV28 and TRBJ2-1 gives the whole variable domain DVKVTQSSRYLVKRTGEKVFLECVQDMDHENMFWYRQDPGLGLRLIYFSYDVKMKEKGDIPEGYSVSREKKERFSLILESASTNQTSMYLCASSFPGGRFDEQFFGPGTRLTVL.

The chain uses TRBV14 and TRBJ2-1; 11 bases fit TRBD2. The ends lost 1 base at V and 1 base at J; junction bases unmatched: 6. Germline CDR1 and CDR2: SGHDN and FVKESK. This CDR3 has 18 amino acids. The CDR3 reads CASSQGRRLAGSYNEQFF. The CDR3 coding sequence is TGTGCCAGCAGCCAAGGTCGACGACTAGCGGGATCCTACAATGAGCAGTTCTTC.

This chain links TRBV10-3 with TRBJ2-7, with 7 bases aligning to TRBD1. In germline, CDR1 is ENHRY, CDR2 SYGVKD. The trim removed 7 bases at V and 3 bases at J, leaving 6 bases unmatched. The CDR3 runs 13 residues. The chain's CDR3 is CAITTGQFYEQYF. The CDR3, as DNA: TGTGCCATCACCACGGGACAGTTCTACGAGCAGTACTTC.

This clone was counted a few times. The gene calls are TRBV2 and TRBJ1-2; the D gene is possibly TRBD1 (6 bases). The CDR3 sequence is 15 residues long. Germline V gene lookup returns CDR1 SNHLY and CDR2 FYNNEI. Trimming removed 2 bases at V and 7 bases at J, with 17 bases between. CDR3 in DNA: TGTGCCAGCAGTGAACTGGGGGCGCCAGCTGTTGGCTACACCTTC. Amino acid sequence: CASSELGAPAVGYTF.

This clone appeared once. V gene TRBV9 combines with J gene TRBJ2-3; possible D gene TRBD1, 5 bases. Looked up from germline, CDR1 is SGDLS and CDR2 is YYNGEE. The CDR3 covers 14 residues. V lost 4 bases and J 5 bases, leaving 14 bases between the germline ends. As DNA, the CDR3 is TGTGCCAGCAGCCTGGACACTCGCGGAGATACGCAGTATTTT. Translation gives CASSLDTRGDTQYF.

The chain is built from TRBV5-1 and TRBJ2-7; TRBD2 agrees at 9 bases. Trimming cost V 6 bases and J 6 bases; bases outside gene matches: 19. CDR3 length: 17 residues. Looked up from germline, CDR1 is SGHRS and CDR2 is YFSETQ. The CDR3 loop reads CASKVHPRASGTFEQYF. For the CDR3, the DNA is TGCGCCAGCAAGGTACATCCCCGCGCTAGCGGGACTTTCGAGCAGTACTTC.

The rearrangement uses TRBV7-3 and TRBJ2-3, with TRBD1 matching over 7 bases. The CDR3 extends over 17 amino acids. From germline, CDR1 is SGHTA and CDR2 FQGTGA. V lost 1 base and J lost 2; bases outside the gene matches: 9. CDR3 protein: CASSLNPRGPYTDTQYF. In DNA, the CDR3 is TGTGCCAGCAGCTTAAACCCGAGGGGGCCCTACACAGATACGCAGTATTTT.

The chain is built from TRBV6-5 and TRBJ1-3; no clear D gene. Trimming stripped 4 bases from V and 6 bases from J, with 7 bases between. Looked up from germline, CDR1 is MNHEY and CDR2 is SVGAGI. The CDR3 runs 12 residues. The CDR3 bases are TGTGCCAGCAGTTCTCTAGAAAACACCATATATTTT. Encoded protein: CASSSLENTIYF.

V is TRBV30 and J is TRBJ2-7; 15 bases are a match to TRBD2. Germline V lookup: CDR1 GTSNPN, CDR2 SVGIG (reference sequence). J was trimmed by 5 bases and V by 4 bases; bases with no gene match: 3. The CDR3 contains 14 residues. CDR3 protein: CAWTRTSGRDEQYF. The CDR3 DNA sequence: TGTGCCTGGACTCGGACTAGCGGGAGGGACGAGCAGTACTTC.

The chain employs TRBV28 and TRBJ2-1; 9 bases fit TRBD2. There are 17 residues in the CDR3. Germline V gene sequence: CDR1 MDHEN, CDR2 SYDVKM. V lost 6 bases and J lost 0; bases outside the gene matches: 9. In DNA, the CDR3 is TGTGCCAGCAGCGGTGTGGCGGGGGGGACCTCCTACAATGAGCAGTTCTTC. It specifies CASSGVAGGTSYNEQFF.

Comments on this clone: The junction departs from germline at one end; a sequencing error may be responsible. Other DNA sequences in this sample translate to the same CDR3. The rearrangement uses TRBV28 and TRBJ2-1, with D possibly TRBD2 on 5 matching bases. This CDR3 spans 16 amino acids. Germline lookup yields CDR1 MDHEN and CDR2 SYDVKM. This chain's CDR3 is CASSLHPSTSYNEQFF. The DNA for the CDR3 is TGTGCCAGTAGTTTACACCCATCTACTAGTTACAATGAGCAGTTCTTC.

The CDR3 region is CASSLYLSSGTSGETQYF. CDR3 DNA sequence: TGCGCCAGCAGCTTGTACTTGTCTAGCGGGACCTCCGGGGAGACCCAGTACTTC. V and J are TRBV5-1 and TRBJ2-5; 9 nucleotides match TRBD2. The CDR3 is made up of 18 amino acids. The germline gives CDR1 SGHRS, CDR2 YFSETQ. Trimming removed 1 base from V and 5 bases from J; junction bases left unmatched: 15.

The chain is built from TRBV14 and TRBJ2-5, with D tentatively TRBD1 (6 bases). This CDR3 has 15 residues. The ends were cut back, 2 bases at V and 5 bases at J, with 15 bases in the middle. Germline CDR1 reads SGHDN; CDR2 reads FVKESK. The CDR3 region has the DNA TGTGCCAGCAGCCAAACGACAGGAATAGGGGAGACCCAGTACTTC. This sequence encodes CASSQTTGIGETQYF.

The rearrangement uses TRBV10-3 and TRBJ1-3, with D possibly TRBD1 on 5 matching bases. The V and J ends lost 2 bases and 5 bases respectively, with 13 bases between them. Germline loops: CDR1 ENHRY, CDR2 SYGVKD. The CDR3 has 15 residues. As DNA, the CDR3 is TGTGCCATCAGTGAGGTGACAGCCTCCAGAAACACCATATATTTT. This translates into CAISEVTASRNTIYF.

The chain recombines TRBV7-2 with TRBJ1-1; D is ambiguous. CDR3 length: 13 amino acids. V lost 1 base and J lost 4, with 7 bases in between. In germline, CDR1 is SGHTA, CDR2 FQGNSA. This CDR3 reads CASSLGAVTEAFF. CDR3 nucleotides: TGTGCCAGCAGCTTAGGGGCAGTCACTGAAGCTTTCTTT.

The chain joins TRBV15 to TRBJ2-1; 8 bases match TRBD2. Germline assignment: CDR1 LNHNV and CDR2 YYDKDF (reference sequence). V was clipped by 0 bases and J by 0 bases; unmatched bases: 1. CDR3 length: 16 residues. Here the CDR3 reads CATSRDLAGSYNEQFF. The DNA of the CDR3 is TGTGCCACCAGCAGAGACCTAGCGGGCTCCTACAATGAGCAGTTCTTC.

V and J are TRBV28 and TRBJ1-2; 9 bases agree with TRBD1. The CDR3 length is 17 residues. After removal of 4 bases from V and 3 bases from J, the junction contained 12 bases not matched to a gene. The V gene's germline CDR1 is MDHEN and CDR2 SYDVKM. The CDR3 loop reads CASSSRDRESLHYGYTF. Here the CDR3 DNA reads TGTGCCAGCAGTTCCCGGGACAGGGAATCCCTGCACTATGGCTACACCTTC.

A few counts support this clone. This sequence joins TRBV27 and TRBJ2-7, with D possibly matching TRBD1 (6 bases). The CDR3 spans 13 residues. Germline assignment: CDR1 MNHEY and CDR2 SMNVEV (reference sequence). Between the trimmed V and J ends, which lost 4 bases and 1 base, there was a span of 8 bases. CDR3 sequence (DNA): TGTGCCAGCAGTTGGCAGGGGTCCTACGAGCAGTACTTC. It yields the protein CASSWQGSYEQYF.

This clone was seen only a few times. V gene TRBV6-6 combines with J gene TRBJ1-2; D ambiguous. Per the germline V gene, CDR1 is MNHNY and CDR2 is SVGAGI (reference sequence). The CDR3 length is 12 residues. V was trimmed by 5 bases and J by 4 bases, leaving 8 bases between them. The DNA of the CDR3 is TGTGCCAGCAGTCCAGGCAGCTATGGCTACACCTTC. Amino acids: CASSPGSYGYTF.

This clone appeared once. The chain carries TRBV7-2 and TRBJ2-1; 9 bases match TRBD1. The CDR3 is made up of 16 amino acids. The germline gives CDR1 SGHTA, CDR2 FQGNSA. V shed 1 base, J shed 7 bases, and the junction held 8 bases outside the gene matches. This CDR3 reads CASSLGPGQGRNEQFF. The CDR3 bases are TGTGCCAGCAGCTTAGGACCGGGACAGGGCAGGAATGAGCAGTTCTTC.